The T cell receptor beta chain described here comes from a study of shared clonotypes between healthy human individuals. Study-level results: Richness estimates generally favored naive over memory subsets.

As for this clone: Its antigen is unidentified.

This CDR3 comprises 11 residues. Germline loops: CDR1 DFQATT, CDR2 SNEGSKA (reference sequence). The V end lost 2 bases, the J end lost 9 bases, and 11 bases lay between the germline ends. Generated by immunoSEQ multiplex PCR, the TCRdb table keeps only in-frame clones and is missing some. This table holds about 2.4 million clones, 90% to 95% found once. The receptor was derived from a man between 18 and 35 years old in good health. Some clones in this sample may be carry-over from other donors' samples. The chain uses TRBV20-1 and TRBJ2-7, with D maybe TRBD1 (6 bases). Sequencing input: naive CD4+ T cells from PBMCs. Subset indicated: CD45RA+ positively selected. Here the CDR3 DNA reads TGCAGTGCTAGATTCAGGGGCGGGCAGTACTTC. Its protein product is CSARFRGGQYF.